This T cell receptor beta chain was captured in a study of blood T cell repertoires in COVID-19. Looking at the study overall: The United States, Italy and Spain were the sources of the acute and convalescent COVID-19 samples.

This CDR3 is 15 amino acids long. Per germline, CDR1 SGHDN and CDR2 FVKESK. Trimming took off 1 base at V and 1 base at J, with 7 bases between the two ends. Clinical histories supplied by participants themselves formed the basis of cohort assignment. Methods used by the authors: Researchers report that nucleated cell counts were estimated from reference gene primer amplification. Some clones are missing from TCRdb's copy, which holds only in-frame ones; the method was immunoSEQ multiplex PCR. That table furnishes V, J and clone size, whereas the DNA furnished D and trimming. The repertoire includes about 160,000 clones, 80% to 90% of them detected once, and 3.6% sits in the top ten.

The chain combines TRBV14 with TRBJ2-2; unclear D gene. This sequence originates from a woman between 45 and 60 years old in a cohort exposed to, infected with or recovered from COVID-19 (not recorded which). The sample was PBMCs or T cells enriched from blood (not recorded which). CDR3 sequence (DNA): TGTGCCAGCAGCCAAGGGCTGATGAACACCGGGGAGCTGTTTTTT. Protein: CASSQGLMNTGELFF.